What follows are 25 T cell receptor beta chains derived from one specimen sequenced in a study of identical twins (TCRdb year 2016). Receptors were amplified or captured by 5' RACE. The sequencing machine was an Illumina HiSeq 2000. TCRdb's own reprocessing of the public reads used fastp at Q25 and MiXCR and kept productive beta chains. Rows with a matching CDR3 protein are joined into one entry that keeps the most common DNA and genes. This sample has hundreds of thousands of distinct CDR3 sequences in its table, and 6% to 6.5% of those were observed once. The ten biggest clones cover around 1.7% of the sample. The sequenced sample consisted of naive T cells sorted from blood. The cell subset or site label, read with the paper, signifies: cells isolated with a human naive T-cell isolation kit. Receptor source: a man aged 18-30 years in good health.

The chain carries TRBV18 and TRBJ1-1; D gene ambiguous. The CDR3 loop spans 14 amino acids. V lost 1 base and J 10 bases, leaving 16 bases between the germline ends. Germline assignment: CDR1 KGHSH and CDR2 LQKENI. This CDR3 reads CASSPRASELAAFF. CDR3 DNA: TGTGCCAGCTCACCACGGGCCTCGGAGTTGGCAGCTTTCTTT.

This clonotype has a count of ten or more. The chain couples TRBV15 to TRBJ2-5; no clear D gene. The V gene lost 1 base and the J gene lost 1 base, with 10 bases spanning the gap. Germline V gives CDR1 LNHNV, CDR2 YYDKDF (reference sequence). CDR3 size: 15 residues. CDR3 sequence (DNA): TGTGCCACCAGCAGAGTGCCCACAGTCCAAGAGACCCAGTACTTC. It encodes CATSRVPTVQETQYF.

This sequence joins TRBV25-1 and TRBJ2-5; 7 bases map to TRBD2. The CDR3 contains 12 residues. Per the germline V gene, CDR1 is MGHDK and CDR2 is SYGVNS. For the CDR3, the DNA is TGTGCAGGGAGGGCCCTCGGAGAGACCCAGTACTTC. Protein: CAGRALGETQYF.

This clonotype has only a few counts. CDR3 DNA sequence: TGCGCCAGCAGCCAAGATCAAATGGCTAGCTGGTACAATGAGCAGTTCTTC. This sequence encodes CASSQDQMASWYNEQFF. The chain recombines TRBV4-1 with TRBJ2-1; a possible D gene is TRBD2 (5 bases). The germline V gene encodes CDR1 MGHRA and CDR2 YSYEKL. The V gene lost 0 bases and the J gene lost 4 bases, with 16 bases spanning the gap. The CDR3 sequence is 17 residues long.

This clonotype was seen at least ten times. This chain connects TRBV6-1 to TRBJ2-3, with D perhaps given as TRBD1 or TRBD2 (5 bases each). This CDR3 spans 18 amino acids. Germline V lookup: CDR1 MNHNS, CDR2 SASEGT. V lost 7 bases and J lost 0, with 23 bases in between. In DNA, the CDR3 is TGTGCCAGCACTCCCCTTGGGGGAGTCGTCTCTAGCACAGATACGCAGTATTTT. Residues: CASTPLGGVVSSTDTQYF.

This clonotype was observed many times. The chain combines TRBV12-3 or TRBV12-4 with TRBJ2-5; no firm D call. V was trimmed by 7 bases and J by 5 bases, leaving 14 bases between them. This CDR3 is 13 amino acids long. This CDR3 reads CASTWTRWETQYF. The CDR3 DNA is TGTGCCAGCACCTGGACCAGATGGGAGACCCAGTACTTC.

The chain links TRBV11-2 to TRBJ2-3; 8 positions match TRBD2. J lost 12 bases, V lost 3 bases, and 8 bases had no gene match. Germline assignment: CDR1 SGHAT and CDR2 FQNNGV. The CDR3 contains 13 residues. The CDR3: CASSLVEAGDQYF. The CDR3 coding sequence is TGTGCCAGCAGCTTGGTCGAAGCGGGAGATCAGTATTTT.

This clonotype was found a few times. The rearrangement joins TRBV20-1 to TRBJ1-6; D is uncertain. The germline V and J ends were trimmed by 0 bases and 7 bases, with 10 bases remaining between them. The CDR3 covers 14 residues. Germline CDR1 and CDR2: DFQATT and SNEGSKA (reference sequence). CDR3 DNA sequence: TGCAGTGCTAGAGATAGCGGGGTAAATTCACCCCTCCACTTT. It encodes CSARDSGVNSPLHF.

This clonotype has more than one count but fewer than ten. The chain employs TRBV3-1 and TRBJ2-5; TRBD2 agrees at 7 bases. Germline CDR1 and CDR2: LGHDT and YNNKEL (reference sequence). The CDR3 consists of 16 residues. Trimming cost V 4 bases and J 3 bases; bases outside gene matches: 11. This chain's CDR3 is CASSPLRGRGEETQYF. DNA for the CDR3: TGTGCCAGCAGCCCCCTCCGGGGGAGGGGAGAAGAGACCCAGTACTTC.

This clonotype was recorded at least ten times. The chain couples TRBV12-3 or TRBV12-4 to TRBJ2-5, with TRBD1 identical over 11 bases. The V gene end was trimmed by 5 bases and the J gene end by 0 bases; junction bases not matched to a gene: 11. The CDR3 has 18 amino acids. CDR3 loop: CASSPTGQGDPYQETQYF. The CDR3 nucleotides are TGTGCCAGCAGTCCGACGGGACAGGGGGATCCGTACCAAGAGACCCAGTACTTC.

This clonotype has just a few counts. The chain is built from TRBV12-5 and TRBJ2-3; D is perhaps TRBD1 (5 bases). Trimming took 2 bases from V and 0 from J, leaving 15 bases between them. There are 17 residues in the CDR3. The germline CDR1 and CDR2 sequences are LGHNT and FRNRAP. For the CDR3, the DNA is TGTGCTAGTGGTTTGTCGACTGGGGCAGCTAGCACAGATACGCAGTATTTT. It codes for CASGLSTGAASTDTQYF.

Comments on this clonotype: A much larger clone lies a single base off, so this may be a read error. The chain couples TRBV5-6 to TRBJ2-2; the match to TRBD2 covers 9 bases. CDR3 size: 16 residues. Germline V gives CDR1 SGHDT, CDR2 YYEEEE. V lost 4 bases, J lost 4 bases, and 8 bases stayed unmatched. As DNA, the CDR3 is TGTGCCAGCAGCGTGATAGCGGGAGTCGGCACCGGGGAGCTGTTTTTT. Translated: CASSVIAGVGTGELFF.

This clonotype turned up a few times. This sequence joins TRBV7-9 and TRBJ2-2; TRBD2 matches 7 bases. Germline CDR1 SEHNR, CDR2 FQNEAQ (reference sequence). The CDR3 spans 17 residues. With V trimmed by 0 bases and J by 2 bases, 6 bases remained unmatched. The CDR3 loop reads CASSLARRTSNTGELFF. In DNA, the CDR3 is TGTGCCAGCAGCTTAGCGCGGAGGACTAGTAACACCGGGGAGCTGTTTTTT.

The chain has TRBV7-9 and TRBJ2-5; TRBD1 agrees at 7 bases. V lost 5 bases and J lost 2; bases outside the gene matches: 8. The CDR3 runs 15 residues. Germline V CDR1 and CDR2: SEHNR, FQNEAQ (reference sequence). The CDR3 nucleotides are TGTGCCAGCAGCGCTCGACAGGGAATGCAAGAGACCCAGTACTTC. Residues: CASSARQGMQETQYF.

This clonotype was seen only a few times. The V and J genes are TRBV28 and TRBJ2-7; possibly TRBD1 or TRBD2 for D (7 bases each). Trimming left V 7 bases short and J 2 bases short, with 12 bases between. This CDR3 comprises 13 residues. Germline V gives CDR1 MDHEN, CDR2 SYDVKM. CDR3 nucleotide sequence: TGTGCCAGCACCCCAGGGGGGGCCTACGAGCAGTACTTC. Encoded protein: CASTPGGAYEQYF.

V usage is TRBV25-1 and J usage is TRBJ2-1, with 8 nucleotides matching TRBD2. Germline V lookup: CDR1 MGHDK, CDR2 SYGVNS. This CDR3 is 17 amino acids long. The ends lost 1 base at V and 10 bases at J; junction bases unmatched: 15. CDR3 loop: CASSESGGIWANWEQFF. CDR3 DNA sequence: TGTGCCAGCAGTGAATCGGGAGGGATCTGGGCAAACTGGGAGCAGTTCTTC.

This clonotype was detected ten times or more. The chain combines TRBV12-3 or TRBV12-4 with TRBJ2-1, with TRBD2 as a possible D gene (5 bases). V gave up 3 bases and J gave up 9 bases, with 9 bases separating them. This CDR3 spans 12 amino acids. The CDR3 protein is CASSFASLEQFF. CDR3 coding DNA: TGTGCCAGCAGTTTCGCTAGCCTTGAGCAGTTCTTC.

At least ten counts were recorded for this clonotype. V and J are TRBV29-1 and TRBJ2-7; 13 nucleotides align to TRBD2. The CDR3 length is 14 residues. Germline CDR1 SQVTM, CDR2 ANQGSEA. V gave up 1 base and J gave up 4 bases; unmatched junction bases: 1. The CDR3 DNA follows: TGCAGCGTTGAAGGGACTAGCGGGGGATACGAGCAGTACTTC. It is translated as CSVEGTSGGYEQYF.

The rearrangement links TRBV5-6 to TRBJ1-4; D might be TRBD1 (6 bases). Germline V CDR1 and CDR2: SGHDT, YYEEEE. V gave up 4 bases and J gave up 8 bases, with 18 bases separating them. The CDR3 is 15 residues long. As DNA, the CDR3 is TGTGCCAGCAGCCCTGGCGACAGGCTAGGGGAAAAACTGTTTTTT. It yields the protein CASSPGDRLGEKLFF.

The chain employs TRBV18 and TRBJ1-5; D gene unclear. The V and J ends lost 1 base and 5 bases respectively, with 6 bases between them. This CDR3 region has 13 residues. CDR1 is KGHSH and CDR2 is LQKENI in the germline V gene. The CDR3 nucleotides read TGTGCCAGCTCACCACTTGTCGATCAGCCCCAGCATTTT. It is translated as CASSPLVDQPQHF.

There are many counts of this clonotype. The rearrangement uses TRBV20-1 and TRBJ1-4; D is possibly TRBD1 (5 bases). Germline CDR1 DFQATT, CDR2 SNEGSKA (reference sequence). Trimming stripped 3 bases from V and 7 bases from J, with 9 bases between. The CDR3 is 12 amino acids. The CDR3 DNA reads as TGCAGTGCTAGGGGGGAGGTTGAAAAACTGTTTTTT. Protein sequence: CSARGEVEKLFF.

This clonotype was observed a handful of times. The V call is TRBV5-1, the J call TRBJ2-6, with D unclear. The CDR3 totals 14 residues. Deletions cut 7 bases from V and 4 bases from J, with 12 bases between. Germline V gene lookup returns CDR1 SGHRS and CDR2 YFSETQ. The DNA of the CDR3 is TGCGCCAGCGCCCAATCTGGAGGGGCCAACGTCCTGACTTTC. This encodes CASAQSGGANVLTF.

In its sample, this clonotype was seen a few times. This chain connects TRBV29-1 to TRBJ1-2; D is unclear. Looked up from germline, CDR1 is SQVTM and CDR2 is ANQGSEA. The CDR3 is 9 residues long. V was shortened by 4 bases and J by 7 bases, with 4 bases between the two germline ends. This CDR3 reads CSVGPGYTF. CDR3 bases: TGCAGCGTTGGACCTGGCTACACCTTC.

This clonotype showed up many times. This chain joins TRBV25-1 and TRBJ1-3; 8 bases align to TRBD1. Trimming at V came to 2 bases and at J to 3 bases, leaving 3 bases not matched to a gene. Germline values: CDR1 MGHDK, CDR2 SYGVNS. This CDR3 spans 15 amino acids. The chain's CDR3 is CASSELDRGGNTIYF. The CDR3 coding sequence is TGTGCCAGCAGTGAACTCGACAGGGGTGGAAACACCATATATTTT.

This clonotype was recorded many times. The V and J genes are TRBV28 and TRBJ2-4; D possibly corresponds to TRBD1 (5 bases). CDR3 length equals 15 residues. The V gene lost 5 bases and the J gene lost 3 bases, with 14 bases spanning the gap. CDR1 is MDHEN, CDR2 SYDVKM, per germline. For the CDR3, the DNA is TGTGCCAGCAGTAACCTGACAGTCCTCAAAAACATTCAGTACTTC. This sequence encodes CASSNLTVLKNIQYF.